The 31 T cell receptor beta chains below all came from one sample that was sequenced in a study of T cell responses to AZD1222 COVID-19 vaccine. Data came from immunoSEQ multiplex PCR; TCRdb stores just in-frame clones and leaves some out. In the table there are tens of thousands of clones, about nine tenths of which are singletons. The material sequenced was peripheral blood, taken on day 0 of AZD1222 vaccination. These receptors all come from an adult in good health.

The rearrangement uses TRBV11-1 and TRBJ1-5, with no clear D. Trimming shortened V by 0 bases and J by 4 bases, and 4 bases separated the two germline ends. CDR3 length: 13 residues. Germline V gives CDR1 SGHAT, CDR2 FQDESV (reference sequence). Written as DNA, the CDR3 is TGTGCCAGCAGCTTAGCATGGAATCAGCCCCAGCATTTT. This codes for CASSLAWNQPQHF.

This chain joins TRBV7-9 and TRBJ1-6, with 12 bases fitting TRBD1. The CDR3 spans 15 residues. The V gene end was trimmed by 5 bases and the J gene end by 7 bases; junction bases not matched to a gene: 3. Germline CDR1 and CDR2: SEHNR and FQNEAQ (reference sequence). The CDR3 DNA reads as TGTGCCAGCAGCCCGGGACAGGGGGCAAATTCACCCCTCCACTTT. The encoded protein is CASSPGQGANSPLHF.

The V gene is TRBV7-9, the J gene TRBJ1-1; 7 nucleotides agree with TRBD1. Germline CDR1 and CDR2: SEHNR and FQNEAQ (reference sequence). Unmatched junction bases numbered 4, after V lost 2 bases and J lost 4 bases. The CDR3 sequence is 14 residues long. The chain's CDR3 is CASSLLTGVTEAFF. The CDR3 coding sequence is TGTGCCAGCAGCTTATTAACAGGGGTCACTGAAGCTTTCTTT. The full variable domain, rest sourced from reference TRBV7-9 and TRBJ1-1, is DTGVSQNPRHKITKRGQNVTFRCDPISEHNRLYWYRQTLGQGPEFLTYFQNEAQLEKSRLLSDRFSAERPKGSFSTLEIQRTEQGDSAMYLCASSLLTGVTEAFFGQGTRLTVV.

The chain has TRBV18 and TRBJ2-3; 13 bases are shared with TRBD2. J was trimmed by 1 base and V by 7 bases; bases with no gene match: 5. The CDR3 loop spans 16 amino acids. CDR1 and CDR2 (germline): KGHSH, LQKENI. Here the CDR3 reads CASFPGTSGGTDTQYF. DNA for the CDR3: TGTGCCAGCTTCCCCGGGACTAGCGGGGGCACAGATACGCAGTATTTT.

V is TRBV18 and J is TRBJ2-5, with TRBD1 identical over 8 bases. V lost 5 bases and J lost 2; bases outside the gene matches: 7. This CDR3 comprises 15 residues. CDR1 is KGHSH, CDR2 LQKENI, per germline. CDR3 DNA sequence: TGTGCCAGCTCATCCCAGGGGGCCAGACAAGAGACCCAGTACTTC. Its translation is CASSSQGARQETQYF.

This chain links TRBV7-9 with TRBJ2-3; TRBD2 matches 9 bases. V gave up 2 bases and J gave up 4 bases; unmatched junction bases: 7. Germline-derived CDR1 and CDR2 are SEHNR and FQNEAQ (reference sequence). This CDR3 is 16 amino acids long. Here the CDR3 reads CASSLNSGGVSDTQYF. Written as DNA, the CDR3 is TGTGCCAGCAGCTTAAATAGCGGGGGAGTTTCAGATACGCAGTATTTT.

V is TRBV7-9 and J is TRBJ2-3, with D possibly TRBD1 on 6 matching bases. This CDR3 is 14 amino acids long. Trimming left V 7 bases short and J 7 bases short, with 18 bases between. CDR1 and CDR2 (germline): SEHNR, FQNEAQ (reference sequence). CDR3 amino acids: CASKSGTKRNTQYF. Written as DNA, the CDR3 is TGTGCCAGCAAATCCGGGACAAAAAGGAATACGCAGTATTTT. The full variable domain, rest sourced from reference TRBV7-9 and TRBJ2-3, is DTGVSQNPRHKITKRGQNVTFRCDPISEHNRLYWYRQTLGQGPEFLTYFQNEAQLEKSRLLSDRFSAERPKGSFSTLEIQRTEQGDSAMYLCASKSGTKRNTQYFGPGTRLTVL.

The rearrangement links TRBV19 to TRBJ1-3; D remains ambiguous. Trimming cost V 4 bases and J 1 base, with 17 bases left between them. Germline V gene lookup returns CDR1 LNHDA and CDR2 SQIVND (reference sequence). This CDR3 comprises 17 residues. The CDR3 is CASSNLPGIRSGNTIYF. In DNA, the CDR3 is TGTGCCAGTAGTAACCTTCCCGGGATTCGATCTGGAAACACCATATATTTT.

The chain links TRBV30 to TRBJ2-1; D might be TRBD2 (6 bases). Germline assignment: CDR1 GTSNPN and CDR2 SVGIG (reference sequence). This CDR3 contains 12 residues. The V gene lost 0 bases and the J gene lost 9 bases, with 9 bases spanning the gap. The CDR3 DNA follows: TGTGCCTGGAGTGTCCTTAGCGGTGAGCAGTTCTTC. It codes for CAWSVLSGEQFF.

This rearrangement joins TRBV7-3 to TRBJ2-1; 12 bases are shared with TRBD2. The CDR3 has 19 amino acids. V lost 2 bases and J lost 6; bases outside the gene matches: 14. The germline V gene has CDR1 SGHTA and CDR2 FQGTGA. The CDR3 protein is CASSLVVSASGGEVNEQFF. The CDR3 coding sequence is TGTGCCAGCAGCTTAGTTGTGAGCGCTAGCGGGGGGGAGGTCAATGAGCAGTTCTTC.

The CDR3 DNA sequence: TGCAGCGTTGAAGGGGGAGGAGAGACCCAGTACTTC. It translates to CSVEGGGETQYF. V gene TRBV29-1 combines with J gene TRBJ2-5, with D perhaps TRBD2 (6 bases). Between the trimmed V and J ends, which lost 1 base and 4 bases, there was a span of 7 bases. CDR1 SQVTM and CDR2 ANQGSEA come from the germline V gene. The CDR3 has 12 amino acids.

The chain joins TRBV19 to TRBJ1-4; D not certain. The V end lost 11 bases, the J end lost 1 base, and 11 bases lay between the germline ends. The CDR3 is made up of 13 amino acids. Germline assignment: CDR1 LNHDA and CDR2 SQIVND (reference sequence). The CDR3 reads CASGHLTNEKLFF. CDR3 in DNA: TGTGCCTCCGGGCACTTAACTAATGAAAAACTGTTTTTT.

The V and J genes are TRBV19 and TRBJ2-2, with 7 bases aligning to TRBD1. The CDR3 has 15 residues. The junction had 7 bases not matched to a gene; V was cut back by 4 bases and J by 5 bases. Germline CDR1 and CDR2: LNHDA and SQIVND (reference sequence). Here the CDR3 reads CASSTRQGLTGELFF. The CDR3 nucleotides read TGTGCCAGTAGTACGAGACAGGGCTTGACCGGGGAGCTGTTTTTT.

This rearrangement joins TRBV27 to TRBJ2-4; 13 bases are a match to TRBD2. The CDR3 sequence is 17 residues long. Germline CDR1 is MNHEY and CDR2 is SMNVEV (reference sequence). The V segment lost 5 bases and the J segment 0 bases; nucleotides outside the gene matches: 4. The CDR3 spells CASSGLAGVLAKNIQYF. For the CDR3, the DNA is TGTGCCAGCAGTGGACTAGCGGGGGTACTAGCCAAAAACATTCAGTACTTC.

V and J are TRBV6-4 and TRBJ2-2, with no clear D. The germline V gene has CDR1 MRHNA and CDR2 SNTAGT. The CDR3 is 14 amino acids. Trimming left V 6 bases short and J 1 base short, with 9 bases between. CDR3 region: CASSTYQNTGELFF. CDR3 DNA: TGTGCCAGCAGCACTTACCAGAACACCGGGGAGCTGTTTTTT.

The chain carries TRBV6-6 and TRBJ2-2; D gene ambiguous. Germline V gives CDR1 MNHNY, CDR2 SVGAGI (reference sequence). The CDR3 sequence is 13 residues long. Trimming left V 5 bases short and J 6 bases short, with 10 bases between. CDR3 sequence reads: CASSTPLAGELFF. CDR3 bases: TGTGCCAGCAGTACCCCCTTGGCCGGGGAGCTGTTTTTT.

There are a few counts of this clone. The chain's CDR3 is CASSYGSSREQYF. The CDR3 DNA reads TGTGCCAGCAGTTACGGATCCTCGCGGGAGCAGTACTTC. The chain is built from TRBV6-5 and TRBJ2-7; no clear D gene. CDR1 MNHEY and CDR2 SVGAGI come from the germline V gene. The CDR3 has 13 amino acids. Trimming took 2 bases from V and 7 from J, leaving 12 bases between them.

This clone was seen once. The chain links TRBV12-3 or TRBV12-4 to TRBJ1-1; D ambiguous. There are 13 residues in the CDR3. Trimming stripped 2 bases from V and 1 base from J, with 5 bases between. The CDR3 region is CASSLYSNTEAFF. The CDR3 bases are TGTGCCAGCAGTTTATACTCGAACACTGAAGCTTTCTTT.

The chain employs TRBV7-2 and TRBJ1-2; D gene ambiguous. Deletions cut 8 bases from V and 2 bases from J, with 15 bases between. CDR3 length equals 14 residues. From germline, CDR1 is SGHTA and CDR2 FQGNSA. In DNA form, the CDR3 reads TGTGCCAGCTCCCGGGGTTTAGCCAACTATGGCTACACCTTC. Translated: CASSRGLANYGYTF.

The gene calls are TRBV9 and TRBJ1-2, with D possibly TRBD1 on 6 matching bases. V gave up 4 bases and J gave up 4 bases, with 20 bases separating them. The V gene's germline CDR1 is SGDLS and CDR2 YYNGEE. This CDR3 spans 16 amino acids. The CDR3 loop reads CASSSHTNRDLYGYTF. CDR3 nucleotide sequence: TGTGCCAGCAGCTCACACACGAACAGGGATCTCTATGGCTACACCTTC. The full variable domain, in which reference TRBV9 and TRBJ1-2 provide the parts outside the CDR3, is DSGVTQTPKHLITATGQRVTLRCSPRSGDLSVYWYQQSLDQGLQFLIQYYNGEERAKGNILERFSAQQFPDLHSELNLSSLELGDSALYFCASSSHTNRDLYGYTFGSGTRLTVV.

V gene TRBV15 combines with J gene TRBJ1-2, with no clear D. Between the trimmed V and J ends, which lost 0 bases and 6 bases, there was a span of 8 bases. Looked up from germline, CDR1 is LNHNV and CDR2 is YYDKDF (reference sequence). The CDR3 has 13 residues. CDR3: CATSRDREDGYTF. The CDR3, as DNA: TGTGCCACCAGCAGAGATCGCGAGGATGGCTACACCTTC.

The chain recombines TRBV7-3 with TRBJ2-6; no clear D gene. Germline loops: CDR1 SGHTA, CDR2 FQGTGA. Trimming pared 2 bases from V and 0 bases from J, leaving 5 bases between. The CDR3 totals 15 residues. The CDR3 loop reads CASSLLGSGANVLTF. The DNA of the CDR3 is TGTGCCAGCAGCTTATTGGGCTCTGGGGCCAACGTCCTGACTTTC.

For the CDR3, the DNA is TGTGCCAGCAGCTTAATGGGGGGCGCGCACTATGGCTACACCTTC. Protein product: CASSLMGGAHYGYTF. V gene TRBV7-2 combines with J gene TRBJ1-2; a possible D gene is TRBD1 (6 bases). V was trimmed by 2 bases and J by 3 bases, leaving 13 bases between them. The CDR3 consists of 15 residues. Germline loops: CDR1 SGHTA, CDR2 FQGNSA.

The rearrangement links TRBV19 to TRBJ1-6; unclear D gene. The CDR3 runs to 13 residues. Germline V CDR1 and CDR2: LNHDA, SQIVND (reference sequence). Trimming took 7 bases from V and 6 from J, leaving 10 bases between them. Here the CDR3 DNA reads TGTGCCAGTAAGGAGACCGCTAATTCACCCCTCCACTTT. This encodes CASKETANSPLHF.

This chain joins TRBV5-8 and TRBJ2-7; D remains ambiguous. The CDR3 totals 11 residues. V lost 1 base to trimming and J lost 6 bases, with 5 bases between them. CDR1 is SGHTS, CDR2 YDEGEE, per germline. The CDR3 DNA reads as TGTGCCAGCAGCTTGTACGCCGAGCAGTACTTC. Its translation is CASSLYAEQYF.

This rearrangement joins TRBV7-9 to TRBJ1-4, with TRBD1 as a possible D gene (6 bases). Germline V gene lookup returns CDR1 SEHNR and CDR2 FQNEAQ (reference sequence). Trimming removed 5 bases from V and 4 bases from J, with 17 bases in between. The CDR3 consists of 16 residues. The CDR3: CASSAPQGLNNEKLFF. CDR3 nucleotides: TGTGCCAGCAGCGCTCCACAGGGCCTAAATAATGAAAAACTGTTTTTT.

The rearrangement links TRBV12-3 or TRBV12-4 to TRBJ2-7; 7 bases map to TRBD2. This CDR3 comprises 12 residues. V gave up 5 bases and J gave up 2 bases; unmatched junction bases: 0. CDR3 residues: CASSGGAYEQYF. CDR3 coding DNA: TGTGCCAGCAGTGGGGGGGCCTACGAGCAGTACTTC.

The gene calls are TRBV6-5 and TRBJ1-4; D is unclear. The germline gives CDR1 MNHEY, CDR2 SVGAGI. The germline V and J ends were trimmed by 6 bases and 8 bases, with 10 bases remaining between them. The CDR3 spans 12 residues. The CDR3 region is CASRSEGEKLFF. The CDR3 bases are TGTGCCAGCAGATCCGAAGGCGAAAAACTGTTTTTT.

The rearrangement joins TRBV2 to TRBJ2-3, with D perhaps matching TRBD2 (6 bases). Trimming removed 7 bases at V and 2 bases at J, with 7 bases between. The CDR3 runs to 12 residues. The germline V gene encodes CDR1 SNHLY and CDR2 FYNNEI. CDR3 coding DNA: TGTGCCAGCACTAGCGACACAGATACGCAGTATTTT. Residues: CASTSDTDTQYF.

The V call is TRBV12-5, the J call TRBJ2-5; no firm D call. The CDR3 has 11 amino acids. V was trimmed by 3 bases and J by 2 bases, leaving 1 base between them. The V gene's germline CDR1 is LGHNT and CDR2 FRNRAP. The CDR3 loop reads CASGLQETQYF. DNA of the CDR3: TGTGCTAGTGGTTTACAAGAGACCCAGTACTTC.

This clone was seen only a few times. DNA of the CDR3: TGTGCCAGCAGCACCACGGGTCAGCCCCAGCATTTT. Amino acid sequence: CASSTTGQPQHF. The V gene is TRBV28, the J gene TRBJ1-5; D is undetermined. Germline lookup yields CDR1 MDHEN and CDR2 SYDVKM. The V end lost 6 bases, the J end lost 6 bases, and 9 bases lay between the germline ends. The CDR3 consists of 12 residues.